This TCR beta chain came from a study of blood T cell repertoires in COVID-19. About the study: There were acute and convalescent COVID-19 samples, and they came from the United States, Italy and Spain.

Original handling: By means of reference gene primer amplification, nucleated cell counts were estimated. Measured with immunoSEQ multiplex PCR; TCRdb has only the in-frame clones, and not every one. V, J and clone size are those of that table, while D and trimming were read from the DNA. The sample shows over 100,000 clones, more than 85% of them seen only once. Trimming took 1 base from V and 3 from J; bases not matched to a gene: 7. Looked up from germline, CDR1 is SGHAT and CDR2 is FQNNGV. This CDR3 region has 17 residues. The source of this sequence is a man in his fifties with active or convalescent COVID-19. The chain combines TRBV11-2 with TRBJ2-2; TRBD2 agrees at 8 bases. Sequenced material: peripheral blood. The CDR3 protein is CASSLVFAGGYTGELFF. CDR3 nucleotide sequence: TGTGCCAGCAGCTTAGTTTTTGCGGGGGGATACACCGGGGAGCTGTTTTTT.